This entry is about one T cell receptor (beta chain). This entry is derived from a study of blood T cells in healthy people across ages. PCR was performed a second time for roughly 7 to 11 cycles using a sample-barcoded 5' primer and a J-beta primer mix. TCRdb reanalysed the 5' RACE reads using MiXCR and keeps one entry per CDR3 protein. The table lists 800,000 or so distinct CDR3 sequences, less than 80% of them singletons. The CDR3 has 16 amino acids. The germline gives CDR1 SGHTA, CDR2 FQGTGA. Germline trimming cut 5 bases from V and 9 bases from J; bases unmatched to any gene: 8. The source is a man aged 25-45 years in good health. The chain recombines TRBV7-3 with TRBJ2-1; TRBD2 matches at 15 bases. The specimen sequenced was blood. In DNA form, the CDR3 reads TGTGCCAGCAGCGCGGGACTAGCGGGGGGTTCGAGTGAGCAGTTCTTC. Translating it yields CASSAGLAGGSSEQFF.